The sequence of this T cell receptor (beta chain) was determined in a study of blood T cells in healthy people across ages. In the study overall: Template-switching capture recovered about one barcoded beta molecule per two T cells.

For the second PCR, which ran for about 7 to 11 cycles, a sample-barcoded 5' primer and a J-beta primer mix were used. TCRdb analysed the 5' RACE reads with MiXCR anew, one entry per CDR3 protein. The sample lists fewer than 1,000,000 distinct CDR3 sequences; about half were seen once. Samples each yielded at least 6 micrograms of total RNA. Trimming cost V 5 bases and J 2 bases; bases outside gene matches: 4. This CDR3 comprises 15 residues. This clonotype was found a few times. The J gene is TRBJ2-3, the V gene TRBV12-3 or TRBV12-4, with TRBD1 identical over 10 bases. Material for sequencing was blood. The sequence was obtained from a man older than 75 in good health. The CDR3 nucleotides are TGTGCCAGCAGTCCCGGGACAGGGGACACAGATACGCAGTATTTT. It translates to CASSPGTGDTDTQYF.